The 24 T cell receptor beta chains in this list originate from one sample, sequenced in a study of early T cells in non-severe SARS-CoV-2 infection (dated by TCRdb to 2020 to 2022). The library was prepared using 5' RACE. Sequencing used a NextSeq 500. The public reads were run again by TCRdb, first through fastp at Q25 and then through MiXCR, and only productive beta chains were kept. For every CDR3 protein sequence, its rows merge into one entry that carries the most common genes and DNA. The sample has some 61,000 distinct CDR3 sequences on record, roughly 13% of them singletons. Clones ranked in the top ten supply roughly 8% of the sample. Sequenced sample: whole blood. Receptors were obtained from an adult who was a healthcare worker with PCR-confirmed SARS-CoV-2 infection or an uninfected control (not recorded which).

The chain couples TRBV20-1 to TRBJ2-7; weak D call: TRBD1 (7 bases). CDR3 length equals 12 residues. V was trimmed by 2 bases and J by 6 bases, leaving 11 bases between them. The V gene's germline CDR1 is DFQATT and CDR2 SNEGSKA (reference sequence). CDR3 region: CSARFQGGEQYF. CDR3 nucleotides: TGCAGTGCTAGATTTCAGGGGGGCGAGCAGTACTTC.

This chain uses TRBV2 with TRBJ2-7; 9 bases fit TRBD1. Trimming cost V 5 bases and J 5 bases; bases outside gene matches: 7. Germline V gene lookup returns CDR1 SNHLY and CDR2 FYNNEI. This CDR3 has 14 amino acids. The CDR3 nucleotides are TGTGCCAGCAGTCTCTTGGGACAGGGTAACGAGCAGTACTTC. Its translation: CASSLLGQGNEQYF.

This clonotype was counted between two and nine times. The V call is TRBV12-3 or TRBV12-4, the J call TRBJ2-1; 9 bases are shared with TRBD1. The CDR3 consists of 15 residues. J lost 9 bases, V lost 5 bases, and 11 bases had no gene match. CDR3 sequence: CASSPNTGTGLEQFF. DNA for the CDR3: TGTGCCAGCAGTCCTAATACCGGGACAGGGCTTGAGCAGTTCTTC.

This clonotype was detected many times. The J gene is TRBJ1-1, the V gene TRBV29-1; maybe TRBD1 (5 bases). The ends were cut back, 7 bases at V and 2 bases at J, with 8 bases in the middle. The germline gives CDR1 SQVTM, CDR2 ANQGSEA. The CDR3 has 11 amino acids. This CDR3 reads CSGGHNTEAFF. CDR3 coding DNA: TGCAGCGGCGGACATAACACTGAAGCTTTCTTT.

Many counts were recorded for this clonotype. The chain combines TRBV7-2 with TRBJ2-7; the match to TRBD2 covers 8 bases. The CDR3 runs 16 residues. Losses at the gene ends were 5 bases for V and 6 bases for J; bases not matched to a gene: 15. Per germline, CDR1 SGHTA and CDR2 FQGNSA. The CDR3 region has the DNA TGTGCCAGCAGCCCGAGAGTGGGACTAGTTTCGAGCGAGCAGTACTTC. Amino acids: CASSPRVGLVSSEQYF.

V and J are TRBV21-1 and TRBJ1-1. TRBV21-1 is classified as a pseudogene. The CDR3 covers 14 residues. The CDR3 region is CASSKRYVNTEAFF. CDR3 DNA: TGTGCCAGCAGCAAACGGTACGTGAACACTGAAGCTTTCTTT.

V and J are TRBV9 and TRBJ2-3; 8 nucleotides align to TRBD2. The length of the CDR3 is 15 residues. The V gene end was trimmed by 4 bases and the J gene end by 5 bases; junction bases not matched to a gene: 9. Germline CDR1 reads SGDLS; CDR2 reads YYNGEE. CDR3 residues: CASSPQGRGGDTQYF. The CDR3 DNA sequence: TGTGCCAGCAGCCCCCAGGGTCGGGGGGGAGATACGCAGTATTTT. The variable domain in full, completed from reference TRBV9 and TRBJ2-3, reads DSGVTQTPKHLITATGQRVTLRCSPRSGDLSVYWYQQSLDQGLQFLIQYYNGEERAKGNILERFSAQQFPDLHSELNLSSLELGDSALYFCASSPQGRGGDTQYFGPGTRLTVL.

This clonotype showed up just a few times. The rearrangement links TRBV12-3 or TRBV12-4 to TRBJ2-7; 10 positions match TRBD2. The V gene end was trimmed by 7 bases and the J gene end by 0 bases; junction bases not matched to a gene: 6. CDR3 size: 15 residues. The CDR3 region has the DNA TGTGCCAGCACCAAAACTAGCGGGGTCTCCTACGAGCAGTACTTC. This codes for CASTKTSGVSYEQYF.

Notes on this clonotype: A much larger clonotype is one base distant, so this may be a read error. This rearrangement joins TRBV7-7 to TRBJ1-3; D is ambiguous. The germline V gene has CDR1 SSHAT and CDR2 FNYEAQ (reference sequence). There are 15 residues in the CDR3. CDR3 residues: CASSLIMGSGNTIYF. The CDR3 nucleotides are TGTGCTAGCAGCTTGATTATGGGCTCTGGAAACACCATATATTTT.

The table lists this clonotype with a few counts. V gene TRBV28 combines with J gene TRBJ1-5; D ambiguous. CDR3 length: 14 residues. Germline CDR1 and CDR2: MDHEN and SYDVKM. Trimming pared 3 bases from V and 6 bases from J, leaving 12 bases between. Here the CDR3 reads CASSLGHSSQPQHF. DNA of the CDR3: TGTGCCAGCAGTTTGGGCCACTCCAGTCAGCCCCAGCATTTT.

The table lists this clonotype with a few counts. The V call is TRBV5-1, the J call TRBJ2-3, with D perhaps TRBD1 (5 bases). Trimming took 3 bases from V and 3 from J, leaving 17 bases between them. The length of the CDR3 is 16 residues. Germline V gene data show CDR1 as SGHRS and CDR2 as YFSETQ. The CDR3 DNA is TGCGCCAGCAGCTCAAGGGGCCTCTCAAGTACAGATACGCAGTATTTT. It is translated as CASSSRGLSSTDTQYF.

This clonotype was counted many times. The chain is built from TRBV29-1 and TRBJ2-3; 9 bases are shared with TRBD1. This CDR3 contains 13 residues. The V and J ends lost 4 bases and 5 bases, in that order; junction bases with no gene match: 4. CDR1 SQVTM and CDR2 ANQGSEA come from the germline V gene. CDR3 amino acids: CSVAGTGRDTQYF. CDR3 DNA: TGCAGCGTTGCCGGGACAGGGAGAGATACGCAGTATTTT.

This chain joins TRBV29-1 and TRBJ1-1; 8 bases fit TRBD1. Trimming at V came to 7 bases and at J to 2 bases, leaving 9 bases not matched to a gene. Germline CDR1 reads SQVTM; CDR2 reads ANQGSEA. This CDR3 is 14 amino acids long. The CDR3 coding sequence is TGCAGCGCAAACTCCCAGGGGGCCAACACTGAAGCTTTCTTT. This sequence encodes CSANSQGANTEAFF.

J is TRBJ2-1 and V is TRBV11-2; TRBD2 is a possible D gene (6 bases). The germline V gene encodes CDR1 SGHAT and CDR2 FQNNGV. The CDR3 spans 14 residues. Deletions cut 5 bases from V and 4 bases from J, with 12 bases between. CDR3 nucleotide sequence: TGTGCCAGCAGCCCACCCGGGGGATACAATGAGCAGTTCTTC. This encodes CASSPPGGYNEQFF.

This clonotype was counted at least ten times. The V gene is TRBV7-3, the J gene TRBJ1-1, with D maybe TRBD1 (5 bases). V shed 2 bases and J shed 2 bases, with 12 bases lying between them. CDR3 length: 15 residues. CDR1 and CDR2 (germline): SGHTA, FQGTGA. The CDR3, as DNA: TGTGCCAGCAGCTTAGCAGGGACCCACAACACTGAAGCTTTCTTT. Translated, it gives CASSLAGTHNTEAFF.

This clonotype showed up just a few times. The genes are TRBV6-6 and TRBJ2-1; 8 bases agree with TRBD1. The CDR3 is 14 amino acids. In germline, CDR1 is MNHNY, CDR2 SVGAGI (reference sequence). The V segment lost 2 bases and the J segment 4 bases; nucleotides outside the gene matches: 1. The CDR3 sequence is CASSYGTGYNEQFF. The CDR3 bases are TGTGCCAGCAGTTACGGGACAGGTTACAATGAGCAGTTCTTC.

This clonotype was seen ten or more times. V usage is TRBV29-1 and J usage is TRBJ1-2, with no clear D. Trimming pared 1 base from V and 7 bases from J, leaving 1 base between. The germline gives CDR1 SQVTM, CDR2 ANQGSEA. The length of the CDR3 is 9 residues. The chain's CDR3 is CSVEGGYTF. CDR3 bases: TGCAGCGTTGAAGGTGGCTACACCTTC.

This clonotype was seen at least ten times. This chain links TRBV10-2 with TRBJ2-6; D may be TRBD2 (6 bases). CDR1 is WSHSY and CDR2 is SAAADI in the germline V gene. This CDR3 has 15 residues. Trimming shortened V by 4 bases and J by 2 bases, and 9 bases separated the two germline ends. CDR3 nucleotide sequence: TGCGCCAGCAGTGCGGAGGGGACTGGGGCCAACGTCCTGACTTTC. As protein: CASSAEGTGANVLTF.

This clonotype was detected many times. J is TRBJ1-1 and V is TRBV5-1; 9 positions agree with TRBD1. The length of the CDR3 is 15 residues. Trimming at V came to 0 bases and at J to 4 bases, leaving 4 bases not matched to a gene. The V gene's germline CDR1 is SGHRS and CDR2 YFSETQ. DNA for the CDR3: TGCGCCAGCAGCTTGGGGGACAGGGACGGCACTGAAGCTTTCTTT. Translated, it gives CASSLGDRDGTEAFF.

The chain recombines TRBV19 with TRBJ1-5; D is possibly TRBD1 (5 bases). The CDR3 loop spans 14 amino acids. Deletions cut 5 bases from V and 4 bases from J, with 12 bases between. The germline V gene has CDR1 LNHDA and CDR2 SQIVND (reference sequence). CDR3 sequence: CASSSRGINQPQHF. CDR3 nucleotide sequence: TGTGCCAGTAGTTCCCGGGGCATTAATCAGCCCCAGCATTTT.

A few counts support this clonotype. In nucleotides, the CDR3 is TGTGCCAGCCGGACTAGCGGGAGCCTTGCCAAAAACATTCAGTACTTC. It specifies CASRTSGSLAKNIQYF. The chain carries TRBV28 and TRBJ2-4; 13 positions match TRBD2. Per germline, CDR1 MDHEN and CDR2 SYDVKM. The CDR3 is 16 residues long. The V segment lost 8 bases and the J segment 1 base; nucleotides outside the gene matches: 5.

Ten or more counts support this clonotype. The chain joins TRBV7-2 to TRBJ1-1; D is perhaps TRBD1 (6 bases). V was clipped by 4 bases and J by 4 bases, with 16 bases between them. This CDR3 region has 15 residues. The germline gives CDR1 SGHTA, CDR2 FQGNSA. The CDR3 loop is CASSYRGGGGTEAFF. The CDR3 coding sequence is TGTGCCAGCAGCTACCGAGGGGGAGGTGGCACTGAAGCTTTCTTT.

This clonotype was recorded a few times. This CDR3 is CSVTSDLGTQYF. In nucleotides, the CDR3 is TGCAGTGTTACTAGCGATCTAGGTACGCAGTATTTT. The V gene is TRBV20-1, the J gene TRBJ2-3, with TRBD2 identical over 7 bases. Trimming cost V 7 bases and J 8 bases; bases outside gene matches: 9. Germline-derived CDR1 and CDR2 are DFQATT and SNEGSKA (reference sequence). CDR3 length: 12 amino acids.

The rearrangement joins TRBV20-1 to TRBJ2-4; D uncertain. V lost 6 bases and J 1 base, leaving 13 bases between the germline ends. The germline V gene has CDR1 DFQATT and CDR2 SNEGSKA (reference sequence). The CDR3 is 14 residues long. For the CDR3, the DNA is TGCAGTGCCCTCAGAACCATTGCCAAAAACATTCAGTACTTC. It is translated as CSALRTIAKNIQYF.